The present T cell receptor (beta chain) was sequenced within a study of cytomegalovirus exposure and HLA in healthy donors. Study results and limitations: According to an earlier analysis, most TCR beta V segments yielded productive rearrangements about 87% or about 30% of the time. At a 0.05 false discovery rate, a later analysis found some 17,000 TCR beta sequences to be associated with HLA alleles. The study put some 150 TCR beta chains on its list as cytomegalovirus-associated. A later analysis reportedly found that, within productive TCRs, an Asian-associated ancestry cluster had fewer N-insertions than the mean observed across the approximately 690 donors.

The primer mix had 60 Vbeta and 13 Jbeta primers. The table came from immunoSEQ multiplex PCR; TCRdb's copy has only in-frame clones and leaves some out. The table shows under 200,000 clones, with about 70% occurring only once. The CDR3 has 15 amino acids. In germline, CDR1 is MRHNA, CDR2 SNTAGT. V lost 4 bases and J lost 0, with 10 bases in between. About this clone: Its antigen is as yet unknown.

The sequenced material came from PBMCs. The TCR comes from a woman aged 25 to 39 in good health and CMV-seronegative. This chain joins TRBV6-4 and TRBJ2-1; D is unclear. This CDR3 is CASSADFSSYNEQFF. The CDR3 nucleotides read TGTGCCAGCAGTGCTGACTTCAGCTCCTACAATGAGCAGTTCTTC.